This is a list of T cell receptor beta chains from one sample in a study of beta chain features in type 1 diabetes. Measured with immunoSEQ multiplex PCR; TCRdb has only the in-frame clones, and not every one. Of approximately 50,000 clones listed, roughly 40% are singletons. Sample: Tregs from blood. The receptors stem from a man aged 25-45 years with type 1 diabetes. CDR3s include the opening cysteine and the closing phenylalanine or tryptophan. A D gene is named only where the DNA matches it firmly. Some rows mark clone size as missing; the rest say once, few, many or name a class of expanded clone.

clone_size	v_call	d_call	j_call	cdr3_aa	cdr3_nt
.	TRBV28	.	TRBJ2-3	CASSLPPRDTQYF	TGTGCCAGCAGTTTACCCCCGCGCGATACGCAGTATTTT
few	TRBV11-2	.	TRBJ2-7	CASSLGGGNSYEQYF	TGTGCCAGCAGCTTAGGGGGCGGGAACTCCTACGAGCAGTACTTC
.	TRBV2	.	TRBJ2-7	CASSEARQGLRQYF	TGTGCCAGCAGTGAAGCCCGCCAGGGGTTGCGGCAGTACTTC
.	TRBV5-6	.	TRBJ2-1	CASSLRPVWGVYNEQFF	TGTGCCAGCAGCTTGCGCCCAGTTTGGGGGGTCTACAATGAGCAGTTCTTC
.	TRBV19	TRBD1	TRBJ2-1	CASSGRDRVDNEQFF	TGTGCCAGTAGTGGCCGGGACAGGGTCGACAATGAGCAGTTCTTC
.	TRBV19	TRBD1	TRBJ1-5	CASSGQVSSNQPQHF	TGTGCCAGTAGTGGACAGGTCTCTAGCAATCAGCCCCAGCATTTT
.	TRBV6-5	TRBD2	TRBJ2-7	CASSYSASGSSYEQYF	TGTGCCAGCAGTTACTCGGCTAGCGGGAGTTCTTACGAGCAGTACTTC
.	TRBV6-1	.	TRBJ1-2	CASSEAPRTDYGYTF	TGTGCCAGCAGTGAAGCTCCGCGGACAGATTATGGCTACACCTTC
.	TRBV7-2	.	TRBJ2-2	CASSPPGLRTGELFF	TGTGCCAGCAGCCCCCCAGGGCTTAGGACCGGGGAGCTGTTTTTT
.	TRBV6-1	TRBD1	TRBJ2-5	CAGSTGMETQYF	TGTGCCGGATCGACAGGGATGGAGACCCAGTACTTC
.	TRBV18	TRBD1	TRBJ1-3	CASSLGTGNSGNTIYF	TGTGCCAGCTCACTGGGGACAGGAAACTCTGGAAACACCATATATTTT
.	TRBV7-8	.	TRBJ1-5	CASSFSGSNQPQHF	TGTGCCAGCAGCTTTTCAGGGTCTAATCAGCCCCAGCATTTT
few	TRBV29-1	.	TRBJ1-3	CSVDRGNTIYF	TGCAGCGTCGACAGGGGAAACACCATATATTTT
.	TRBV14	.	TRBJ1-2	CASSQDRSYGYTF	TGTGCCAGCAGCCAAGATAGAAGCTATGGCTACACCTTC
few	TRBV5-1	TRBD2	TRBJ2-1	CASSLEPGLAYNEQFF	TGCGCCAGCAGCTTGGAGCCGGGACTAGCGTACAATGAGCAGTTCTTC
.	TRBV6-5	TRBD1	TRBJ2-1	CASRGTGEQFF	TGTGCCAGCAGGGGGACAGGGGAGCAGTTCTTC
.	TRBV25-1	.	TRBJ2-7	CASSVTSREQYF	TGTGCCAGCAGTGTGACTAGTCGCGAGCAGTACTTC
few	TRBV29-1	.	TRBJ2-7	CSAKRAGYEQYF	TGCAGCGCCAAGAGGGCGGGGTACGAGCAGTACTTC
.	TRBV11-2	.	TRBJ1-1	CASSFGPGAEAFF	TGTGCCAGCAGCTTTGGTCCCGGGGCTGAAGCTTTCTTT
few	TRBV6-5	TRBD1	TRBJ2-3	CASSSQGADTQYF	TGTGCCAGCAGCTCACAGGGGGCAGATACGCAGTATTTT
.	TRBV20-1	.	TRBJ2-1	CSASPYNEQFF	TGCAGTGCCAGTCCCTACAATGAGCAGTTCTTC
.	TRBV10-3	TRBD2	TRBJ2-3	CATRASGDTDTQYF	TGTGCCACCAGAGCTAGCGGGGACACAGATACGCAGTATTTT
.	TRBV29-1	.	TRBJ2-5	CSLRAADQETQYF	TGCAGCCTCAGGGCAGCCGACCAAGAGACCCAGTACTTC
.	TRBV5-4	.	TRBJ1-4	CASSLARGSSEKLFF	TGTGCCAGCAGCTTGGCCCGAGGGAGTTCGGAAAAACTGTTTTTT
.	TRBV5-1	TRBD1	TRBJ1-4	CASSLEQGAAKLFF	TGCGCCAGCAGCTTGGAACAGGGGGCGGCAAAACTGTTTTTT
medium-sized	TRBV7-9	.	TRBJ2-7	CASSFDFSPYEQYF	TGTGCCAGCAGCTTCGACTTCAGCCCCTACGAGCAGTACTTC
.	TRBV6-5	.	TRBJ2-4	CASSLQNIQYF	TGTGCCAGCAGCCTACAGAACATTCAGTACTTC
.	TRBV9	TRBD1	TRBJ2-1	CASSGRGQGKDEQFF	TGTGCCAGCAGCGGGCGCGGACAGGGGAAAGATGAGCAGTTCTTC
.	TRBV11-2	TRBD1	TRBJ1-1	CASSFGQGRDTEAFF	TGTGCCAGCAGCTTCGGACAGGGTAGAGACACTGAAGCTTTCTTT
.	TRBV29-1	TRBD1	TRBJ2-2	CSVGQGRTGELFF	TGCAGCGTGGGACAGGGGAGAACCGGGGAGCTGTTTTTT
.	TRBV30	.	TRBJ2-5	CAWSLRETQYF	TGTGCCTGGAGTTTGAGGGAGACCCAGTACTTC
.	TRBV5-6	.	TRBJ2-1	CASSLSVAARSYNEQFF	TGTGCCAGCAGCTTGTCGGTAGCGGCCCGCTCCTACAATGAGCAGTTCTTC
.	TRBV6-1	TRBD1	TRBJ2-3	CASARDRGTDTQYF	TGTGCCAGCGCCCGGGACAGGGGAACAGATACGCAGTATTTT
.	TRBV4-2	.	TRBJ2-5	CASSQAGVSMGETQYF	TGTGCCAGCAGCCAAGCCGGAGTATCAATGGGAGAGACCCAGTACTTC
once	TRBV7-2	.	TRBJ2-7	CASSFPIPYEQYF	TGTGCCAGCAGCTTTCCAATTCCATACGAGCAGTACTTC
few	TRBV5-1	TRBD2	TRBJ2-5	CASSPLAGSQETQYF	TGCGCCAGCAGCCCCCTAGCGGGGTCTCAAGAGACCCAGTACTTC
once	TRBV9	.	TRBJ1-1	CASSLRTDQNTEAFF	TGTGCCAGCAGCCTCAGGACAGACCAGAACACTGAAGCTTTCTTT
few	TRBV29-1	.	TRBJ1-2	CSVEIGVGGYGYTF	TGCAGCGTTGAAATCGGGGTCGGGGGCTATGGCTACACCTTC
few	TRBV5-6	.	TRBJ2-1	CASSFLQNSYNEQFF	TGTGCCAGCAGCTTCCTCCAGAACTCCTACAATGAGCAGTTCTTC
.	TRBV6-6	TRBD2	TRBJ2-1	CASSYGLAGGEDEQFF	TGTGCCAGCAGTTACGGTCTAGCGGGAGGGGAGGATGAGCAGTTCTTC
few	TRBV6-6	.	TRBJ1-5	CASSYAGFDQPQHF	TGTGCCAGCAGTTACGCGGGGTTCGATCAGCCCCAGCATTTT
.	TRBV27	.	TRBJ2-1	CASSQRYHNEQFF	TGTGCCAGCAGCCAACGGTACCACAATGAGCAGTTCTTC
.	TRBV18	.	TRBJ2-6	CASSPSGAGANVLTF	TGTGCCAGCTCACCTAGCGGTGCTGGGGCCAACGTCCTGACTTTC
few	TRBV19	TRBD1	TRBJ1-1	CASSIDREGTEAFF	TGTGCCAGTAGTATTGACAGGGAAGGCACTGAAGCTTTCTTT
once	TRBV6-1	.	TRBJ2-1	CASSEWEGLDEFF	TGTGCCAGCAGTGAATGGGAAGGACTTGACGAGTTCTTC
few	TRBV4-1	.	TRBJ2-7	CASSPFEGYEQYF	TGCGCCAGCAGCCCCTTTGAGGGCTACGAGCAGTACTTC
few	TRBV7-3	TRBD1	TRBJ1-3	CASSAQGRGSGNTIYF	TGTGCCAGCAGCGCACAGGGGAGAGGCTCTGGAAACACCATATATTTT
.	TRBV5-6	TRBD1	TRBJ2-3	CASSFTRDRFTDTQYF	TGTGCCAGCAGCTTTACCCGGGACAGGTTCACAGATACGCAGTATTTT
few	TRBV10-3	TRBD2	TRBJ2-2	CAISGTSGRAGTGELFF	TGTGCCATCAGTGGGACTAGCGGGAGGGCAGGCACCGGGGAGCTGTTTTTT
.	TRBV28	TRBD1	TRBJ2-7	CASSPPGDRIHEQYF	TGTGCCAGCAGCCCCCCGGGGGACAGGATCCACGAGCAGTACTTC
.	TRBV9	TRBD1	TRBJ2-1	CASSARTGGLNEQFF	TGTGCCAGCAGCGCTCGGACAGGGGGGCTCAATGAGCAGTTCTTC
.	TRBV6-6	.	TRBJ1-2	CASTGAGYGYTF	TGTGCCAGCACCGGCGCGGGCTATGGCTACACCTTC
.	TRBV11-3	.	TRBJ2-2	CASSTDSAGELFF	TGTGCCAGCAGCACGGACAGCGCGGGGGAGCTGTTTTTT
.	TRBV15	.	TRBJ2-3	CATSRDPGSGTSTDTQYF	TGTGCCACCAGCAGGGATCCGGGTAGCGGTACTAGCACAGATACGCAGTATTTT
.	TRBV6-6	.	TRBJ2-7	CASSSHQGSPYEQYF	TGTGCCAGCAGTTCCCACCAGGGTTCCCCCTACGAGCAGTACTTC
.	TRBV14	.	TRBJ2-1	CASSPLWANEQFF	TGTGCCAGCAGCCCCTTATGGGCCAATGAGCAGTTCTTC
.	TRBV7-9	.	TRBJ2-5	CASPPRETQYF	TGTGCCAGCCCACCGAGGGAGACCCAGTACTTC
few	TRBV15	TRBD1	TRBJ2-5	CATLSGQGEETQYF	TGTGCCACCCTATCGGGACAGGGTGAGGAGACCCAGTACTTC
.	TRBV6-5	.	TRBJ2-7	CASSYWAQAPYEQYF	TGTGCCAGCAGTTATTGGGCACAGGCCCCCTACGAGCAGTACTTC